Shown below are 9 T cell receptor beta chains from a single sample sequenced in a study of early T cells in non-severe SARS-CoV-2 infection. TCRdb used MiXCR to reprocess the 5' RACE reads, holding one entry per CDR3 protein. The table shows around 50,000 distinct CDR3 sequences, with about 10% occurring only once. Sequencing input: whole blood. Receptor source: an adult who was a healthcare worker with PCR-confirmed SARS-CoV-2 infection or an uninfected control (not recorded which).

The table lists this clonotype with many counts. The chain carries TRBV7-6 and TRBJ2-3; D may correspond to TRBD1 or TRBD2 (5 bases each). CDR3 length: 16 residues. Germline assignment: CDR1 SGHVS and CDR2 FNYEAQ. V was cut by 3 bases and J by 0 bases, with 13 bases left in between. Here the CDR3 DNA reads TGTGCCAGCAGCTTCTGGGGACCCCAGAGCACAGATACGCAGTATTTT. Amino acids: CASSFWGPQSTDTQYF. The variable domain in full, with the rest retrieved from reference TRBV7-6 and TRBJ2-3, is GAGVSQSPRYKVTKRGQDVALRCDPISGHVSLYWYRQALGQGPEFLTYFNYEAQQDKSGLPNDRFSAERPEGSISTLTIQRTEQRDSAMYRCASSFWGPQSTDTQYFGPGTRLTVL.

Many counts were recorded for this clonotype. The V call is TRBV20-1, the J call TRBJ1-3; TRBD1 aligns across 7 bases. Germline V gene sequence: CDR1 DFQATT, CDR2 SNEGSKA (reference sequence). CDR3 length: 14 residues. Unmatched junction bases numbered 5, after V lost 6 bases and J lost 0 bases. DNA for the CDR3: TGCAGTGCCTCCAGGGGGAGCTCTGGAAACACCATATATTTT. It is translated as CSASRGSSGNTIYF.

V and J are TRBV12-3 or TRBV12-4 and TRBJ2-7; D assignment may be TRBD1 or TRBD2 (5 bases each). Trimming stripped 3 bases from V and 4 bases from J, with 16 bases between. The CDR3 contains 15 residues. CDR3 nucleotides: TGTGCCAGCAGTTTTGGCATGGGACGGTTTTACGAGCAGTACTTC. This sequence encodes CASSFGMGRFYEQYF.

As DNA, the CDR3 is TGTGCCAGCAGCATTACAGGGACCCCTAACTATGGCTACACCTTC. Residues: CASSITGTPNYGYTF. The chain recombines TRBV7-2 with TRBJ1-2, with a weak D call TRBD1 (6 bases). The CDR3 runs 15 residues. V was clipped by 5 bases and J by 0 bases, with 13 bases between them. CDR1 and CDR2 (germline): SGHTA, FQGNSA.

There are a few counts of this clonotype. The chain recombines TRBV20-1 with TRBJ1-4, with D uncertain. Germline lookup yields CDR1 DFQATT and CDR2 SNEGSKA (reference sequence). V lost 3 bases and J 8 bases, leaving 7 bases between the germline ends. This CDR3 has 11 residues. CDR3 region: CSASSGEKLFF. CDR3 bases: TGCAGTGCTAGCAGTGGGGAAAAACTGTTTTTT.

The chain uses TRBV6-2 or TRBV6-3 and TRBJ1-5; TRBD1 matches at 7 bases. Germline lookup yields CDR1 MNHEY and CDR2 SVGEGT. V lost 1 base, J lost 5 bases, and 8 bases stayed unmatched. The CDR3 sequence is 16 residues long. The CDR3 reads CASSYYEGQYDQPQHF. For the CDR3, the DNA is TGTGCCAGCAGTTACTACGAGGGACAGTACGATCAGCCCCAGCATTTT.

This clonotype was counted between two and nine times. The chain has TRBV5-5 and TRBJ2-7; D not certain. The CDR3 runs 13 residues. CDR1 is SGHKS and CDR2 is YYEKEE in the germline V gene (reference sequence). The V end lost 1 base, the J end lost 2 bases, and 7 bases lay between the germline ends. This CDR3 is CASSLFGAYEQYF. The CDR3, as DNA: TGTGCCAGCAGCTTGTTCGGAGCCTACGAGCAGTACTTC.

The chain uses TRBV9 and TRBJ2-1; D unresolved. CDR3 length: 12 residues. Germline values: CDR1 SGDLS, CDR2 YYNGEE. The V end was cut by 6 bases, the J end by 6 bases, with 10 bases between. Here the CDR3 DNA reads TGTGCCAGCAAAGGGTACACCAATGAGCAGTTCTTC. Translation gives CASKGYTNEQFF. The whole variable domain, remainder taken from reference TRBV9 and TRBJ2-1, is DSGVTQTPKHLITATGQRVTLRCSPRSGDLSVYWYQQSLDQGLQFLIQYYNGEERAKGNILERFSAQQFPDLHSELNLSSLELGDSALYFCASKGYTNEQFFGPGTRLTVL.

This clonotype was detected many times. The CDR3 region is CASSGWAGATNEKLFF. CDR3 nucleotide sequence: TGTGCCAGCTCGGGATGGGCAGGGGCAACTAATGAAAAACTGTTTTTT. The genes are TRBV25-1 and TRBJ1-4; perhaps TRBD1 as D (6 bases). Germline lookup yields CDR1 MGHDK and CDR2 SYGVNS. The V end lost 8 bases, the J end lost 0 bases, and 16 bases lay between the germline ends. The CDR3 runs to 16 residues.